The subject of this entry is one T cell receptor beta chain. The data are from a study of blood T cell repertoires in COVID-19. Overall study: From the United States, Italy and Spain came samples of acute and convalescent COVID-19.

This table comes from immunoSEQ multiplex PCR, and its TCRdb copy is limited to in-frame clones, with some not included. The table records a few hundred thousand clones, 85% of them present only once. The V and J ends lost 0 bases and 5 bases respectively, with 9 bases between them. Germline assignment: CDR1 SGHDT and CDR2 YYEEEE. CDR3 length: 13 amino acids. Individuals drawn from 20 to 25 US areas were roughly 18 to 95 years old. Clinical history reported by participants formed the basis on which cohorts were assigned. The TCR sequence derives from a man aged 40-49 years who had recovered from COVID-19. The sequencing input was PBMCs or T cells enriched from blood (not recorded which). The chain recombines TRBV5-6 with TRBJ2-7; D not certain. CDR3 coding DNA: TGTGCCAGCAGCTTGGGAAGCGTGGACGAGCAGTACTTC. It yields the protein CASSLGSVDEQYF. The variable domain in full, completed from reference TRBV5-6 and TRBJ2-7, reads DAGVTQSPTHLIKTRGQQVTLRCSPKSGHDTVSWYQQALGQGPQFIFQYYEEEERQRGNFPDRFSGHQFPNYSSELNVNALLLGDSALYLCASSLGSVDEQYFGPGTRLTVT.